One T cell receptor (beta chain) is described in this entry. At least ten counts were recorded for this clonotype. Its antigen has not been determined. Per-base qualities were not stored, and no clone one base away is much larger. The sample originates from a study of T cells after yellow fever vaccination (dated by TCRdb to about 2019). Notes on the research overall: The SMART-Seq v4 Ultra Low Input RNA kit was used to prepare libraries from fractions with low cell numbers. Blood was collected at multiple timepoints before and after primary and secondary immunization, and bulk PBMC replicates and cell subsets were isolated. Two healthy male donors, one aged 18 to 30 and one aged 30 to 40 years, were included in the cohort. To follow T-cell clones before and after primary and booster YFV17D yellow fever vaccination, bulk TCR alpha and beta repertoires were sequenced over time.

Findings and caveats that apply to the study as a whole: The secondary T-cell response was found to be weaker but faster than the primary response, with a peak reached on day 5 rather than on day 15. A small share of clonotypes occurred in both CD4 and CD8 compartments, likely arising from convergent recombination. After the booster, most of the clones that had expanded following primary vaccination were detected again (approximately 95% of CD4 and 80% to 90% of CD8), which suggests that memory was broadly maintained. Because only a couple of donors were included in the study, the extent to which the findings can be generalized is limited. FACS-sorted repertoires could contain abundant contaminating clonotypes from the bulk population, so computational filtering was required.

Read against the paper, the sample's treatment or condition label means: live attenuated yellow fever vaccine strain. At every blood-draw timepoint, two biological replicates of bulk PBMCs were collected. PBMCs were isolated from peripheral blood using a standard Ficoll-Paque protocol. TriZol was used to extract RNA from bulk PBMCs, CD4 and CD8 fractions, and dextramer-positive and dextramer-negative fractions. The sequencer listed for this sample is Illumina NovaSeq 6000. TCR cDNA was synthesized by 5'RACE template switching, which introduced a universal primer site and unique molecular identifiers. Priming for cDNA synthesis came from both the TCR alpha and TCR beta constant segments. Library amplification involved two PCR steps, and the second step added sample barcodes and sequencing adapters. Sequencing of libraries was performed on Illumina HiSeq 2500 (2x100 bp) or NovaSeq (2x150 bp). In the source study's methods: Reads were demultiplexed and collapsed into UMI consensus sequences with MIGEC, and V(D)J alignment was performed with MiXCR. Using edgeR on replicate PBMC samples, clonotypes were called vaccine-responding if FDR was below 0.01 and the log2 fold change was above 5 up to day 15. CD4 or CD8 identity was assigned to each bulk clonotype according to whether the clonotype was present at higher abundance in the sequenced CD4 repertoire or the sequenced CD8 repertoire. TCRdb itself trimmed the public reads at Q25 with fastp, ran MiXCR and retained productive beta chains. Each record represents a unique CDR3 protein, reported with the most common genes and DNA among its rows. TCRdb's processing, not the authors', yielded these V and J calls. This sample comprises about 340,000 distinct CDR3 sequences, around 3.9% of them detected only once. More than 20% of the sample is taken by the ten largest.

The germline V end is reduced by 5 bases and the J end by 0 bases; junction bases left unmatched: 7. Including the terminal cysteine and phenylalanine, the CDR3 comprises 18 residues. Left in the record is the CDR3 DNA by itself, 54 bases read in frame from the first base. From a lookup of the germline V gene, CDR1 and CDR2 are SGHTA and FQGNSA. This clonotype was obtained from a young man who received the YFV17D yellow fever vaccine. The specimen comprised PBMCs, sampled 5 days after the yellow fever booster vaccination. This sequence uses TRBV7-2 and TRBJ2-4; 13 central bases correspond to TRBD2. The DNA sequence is TGTGCCAGCAGCCCGACTAGCGGGGGGTCTATAGCCAAAAACATTCAGTACTTC. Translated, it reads CASSPTSGGSIAKNIQYF.